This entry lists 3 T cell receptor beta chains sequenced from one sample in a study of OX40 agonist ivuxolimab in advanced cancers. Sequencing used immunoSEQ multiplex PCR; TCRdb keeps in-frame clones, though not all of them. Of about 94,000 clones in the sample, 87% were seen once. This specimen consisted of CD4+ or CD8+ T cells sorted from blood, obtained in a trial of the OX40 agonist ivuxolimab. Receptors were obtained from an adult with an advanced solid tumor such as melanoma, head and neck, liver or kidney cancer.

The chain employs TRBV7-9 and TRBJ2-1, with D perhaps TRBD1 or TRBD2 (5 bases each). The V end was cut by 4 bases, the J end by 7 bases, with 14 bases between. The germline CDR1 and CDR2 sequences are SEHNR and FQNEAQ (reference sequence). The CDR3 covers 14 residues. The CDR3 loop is CASSSSGLVNEQFF. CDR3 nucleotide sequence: TGTGCCAGCAGCTCCTCGGGGCTTGTGAATGAGCAGTTCTTC.

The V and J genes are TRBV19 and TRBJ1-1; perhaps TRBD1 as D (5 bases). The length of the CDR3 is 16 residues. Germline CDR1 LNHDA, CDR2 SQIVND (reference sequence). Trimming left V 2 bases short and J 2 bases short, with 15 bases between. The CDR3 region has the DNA TGTGCCAGTAGTATAAGGACCCGGGGCGGAAACACTGAAGCTTTCTTT. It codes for CASSIRTRGGNTEAFF.

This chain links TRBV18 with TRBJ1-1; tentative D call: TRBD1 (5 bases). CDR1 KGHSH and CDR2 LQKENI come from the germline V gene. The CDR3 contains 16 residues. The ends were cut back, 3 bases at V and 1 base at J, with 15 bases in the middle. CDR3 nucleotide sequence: TGTGCCAGCTCACCCGGACCACTGGGGCCGAACACTGAAGCTTTCTTT. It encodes CASSPGPLGPNTEAFF.